This entry lists 5 T cell receptor beta chains sequenced from one sample in a study of shared clonotypes between healthy human individuals. Assay used: immunoSEQ multiplex PCR; TCRdb lists only in-frame clones, some missing. This repertoire shows a few million clones, 90% to 95% found once; its top ten account for under 0.15%. Sample: naive CD4+ T cells sorted from blood. The subset: CD45RA+ positively selected. The receptors here all came from a man aged 18 to 29 in good health.

V usage is TRBV7-2 and J usage is TRBJ1-6; D may be TRBD1 (5 bases). V was cut by 1 base and J by 11 bases, with 15 bases left in between. CDR3 length: 15 amino acids. The germline CDR1 and CDR2 sequences are SGHTA and FQGNSA. The CDR3 region has the DNA TGTGCCAGCAGCTTAGGGGAGGGGCGAGAGACACCCCTCCACTTT. Amino acid sequence: CASSLGEGRETPLHF.

The chain uses TRBV6-6 and TRBJ2-6, with D unresolved. CDR1 and CDR2 (germline): MNHNY, SVGAGI (reference sequence). This CDR3 contains 14 residues. V was trimmed by 5 bases and J by 0 bases, leaving 5 bases between them. Here the CDR3 reads CASSLRSGANVLTF. The CDR3 region has the DNA TGTGCCAGCAGTCTCCGCTCTGGGGCCAACGTCCTGACTTTC.

With respect to this clone: The same CDR3 arises from other DNA sequences in this sample as well. The chain is built from TRBV20-1 and TRBJ1-1; TRBD1 is a possible D gene (5 bases). The germline V and J ends were trimmed by 3 bases and 7 bases, with 9 bases remaining between them. The germline V gene has CDR1 DFQATT and CDR2 SNEGSKA (reference sequence). CDR3 length: 11 amino acids. The CDR3 DNA reads as TGCAGTGCTAGTCGGGGGTTTGAAGCTTTCTTT. It specifies CSASRGFEAFF.

The gene calls are TRBV5-1 and TRBJ1-4; D is uncertain. The CDR3 contains 14 residues. The germline gives CDR1 SGHRS, CDR2 YFSETQ. The V gene lost 0 bases and the J gene lost 8 bases, with 11 bases spanning the gap. CDR3 DNA sequence: TGCGCCAGCAGCTTGGAGCCGGAAAGGGAAAAACTGTTTTTT. Its translation is CASSLEPEREKLFF.

J is TRBJ1-1 and V is TRBV7-2; D uncertain. This CDR3 is 13 amino acids long. Germline V CDR1 and CDR2: SGHTA, FQGNSA. Trimming removed 5 bases at V and 3 bases at J, with 10 bases between. CDR3 sequence (DNA): TGTGCCAGCAGCATCGCTCTTTACACTGAAGCTTTCTTT. Its protein product is CASSIALYTEAFF.